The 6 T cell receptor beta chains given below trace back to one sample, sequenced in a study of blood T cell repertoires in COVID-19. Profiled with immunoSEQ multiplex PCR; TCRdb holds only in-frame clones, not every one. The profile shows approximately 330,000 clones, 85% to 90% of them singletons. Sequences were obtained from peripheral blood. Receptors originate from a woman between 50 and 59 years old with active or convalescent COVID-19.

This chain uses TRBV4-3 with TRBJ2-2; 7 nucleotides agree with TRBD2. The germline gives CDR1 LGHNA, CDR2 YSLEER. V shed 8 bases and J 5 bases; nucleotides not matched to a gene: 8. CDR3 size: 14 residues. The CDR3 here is CASGGGLVTGELFF. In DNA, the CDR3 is TGCGCCAGCGGGGGAGGGTTAGTGACCGGGGAGCTGTTTTTT.

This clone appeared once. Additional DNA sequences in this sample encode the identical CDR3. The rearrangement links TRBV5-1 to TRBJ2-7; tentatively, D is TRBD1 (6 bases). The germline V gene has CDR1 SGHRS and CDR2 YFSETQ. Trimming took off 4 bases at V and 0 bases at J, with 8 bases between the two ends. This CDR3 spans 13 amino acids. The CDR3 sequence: CASSPDSSYEQYF. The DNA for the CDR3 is TGCGCCAGCAGCCCGGACAGCTCCTACGAGCAGTACTTC.

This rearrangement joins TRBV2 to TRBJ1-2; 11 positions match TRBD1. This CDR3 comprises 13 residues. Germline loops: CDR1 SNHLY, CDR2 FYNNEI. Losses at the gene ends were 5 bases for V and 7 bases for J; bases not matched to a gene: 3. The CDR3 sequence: CASSTGTGGGYTF. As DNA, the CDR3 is TGTGCCAGCAGTACCGGGACAGGGGGTGGCTACACCTTC.

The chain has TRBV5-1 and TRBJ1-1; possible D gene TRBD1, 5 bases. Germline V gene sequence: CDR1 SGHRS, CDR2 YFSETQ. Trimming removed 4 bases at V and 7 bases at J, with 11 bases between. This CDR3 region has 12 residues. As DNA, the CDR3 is TGCGCCAGCAGCCCCCAGGGTATTGAAGCTTTCTTT. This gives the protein CASSPQGIEAFF.

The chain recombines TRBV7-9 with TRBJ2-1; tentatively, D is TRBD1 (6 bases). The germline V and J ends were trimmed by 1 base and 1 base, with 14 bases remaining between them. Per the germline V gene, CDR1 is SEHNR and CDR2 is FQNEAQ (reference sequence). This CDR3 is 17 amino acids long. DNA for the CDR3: TGTGCCAGCAGCTTAGATGGCCCGAGGGGGTCCTACAATGAGCAGTTCTTC. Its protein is CASSLDGPRGSYNEQFF. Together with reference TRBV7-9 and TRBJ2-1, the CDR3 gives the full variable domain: DTGVSQNPRHKITKRGQNVTFRCDPISEHNRLYWYRQTLGQGPEFLTYFQNEAQLEKSRLLSDRFSAERPKGSFSTLEIQRTEQGDSAMYLCASSLDGPRGSYNEQFFGPGTRLTVL.

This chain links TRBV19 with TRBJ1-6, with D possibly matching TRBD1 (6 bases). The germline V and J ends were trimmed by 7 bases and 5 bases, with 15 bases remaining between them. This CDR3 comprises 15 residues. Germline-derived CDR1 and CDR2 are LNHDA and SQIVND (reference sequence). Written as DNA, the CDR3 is TGTGCCAGTACCGAATCCGGGACACATAATTCACCCCTCCACTTT. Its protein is CASTESGTHNSPLHF.